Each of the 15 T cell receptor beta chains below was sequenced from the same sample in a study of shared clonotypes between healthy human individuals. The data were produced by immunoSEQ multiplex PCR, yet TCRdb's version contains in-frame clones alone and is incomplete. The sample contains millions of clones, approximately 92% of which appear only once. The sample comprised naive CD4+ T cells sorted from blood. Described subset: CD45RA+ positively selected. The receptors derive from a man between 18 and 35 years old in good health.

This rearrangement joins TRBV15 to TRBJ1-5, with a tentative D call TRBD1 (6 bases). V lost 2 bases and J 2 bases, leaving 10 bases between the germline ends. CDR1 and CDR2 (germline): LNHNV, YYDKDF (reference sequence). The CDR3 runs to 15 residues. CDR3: CATSRNREGNQPQHF. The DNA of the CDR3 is TGTGCCACCAGCAGAAACAGGGAGGGCAATCAGCCCCAGCATTTT.

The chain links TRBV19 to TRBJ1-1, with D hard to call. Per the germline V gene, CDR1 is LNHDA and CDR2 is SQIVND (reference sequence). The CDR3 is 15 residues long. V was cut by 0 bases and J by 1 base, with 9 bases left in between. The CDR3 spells CASSIEGRPNTEAFF. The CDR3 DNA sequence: TGTGCCAGTAGTATAGAGGGCAGGCCGAACACTGAAGCTTTCTTT.

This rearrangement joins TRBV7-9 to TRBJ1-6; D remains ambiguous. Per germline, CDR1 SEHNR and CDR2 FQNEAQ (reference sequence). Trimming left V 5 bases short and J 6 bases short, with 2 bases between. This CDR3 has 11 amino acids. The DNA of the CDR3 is TGTGCCAGCAGCCGTAATTCACCCCTCCACTTT. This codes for CASSRNSPLHF.

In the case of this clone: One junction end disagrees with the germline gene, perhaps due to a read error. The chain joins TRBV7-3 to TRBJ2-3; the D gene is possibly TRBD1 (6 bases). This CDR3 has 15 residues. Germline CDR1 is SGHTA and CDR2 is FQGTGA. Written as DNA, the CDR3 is TGTGCCAGCAGGTTAAAGGGGGAGCGCACAGATACGCAGTATTTT. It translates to CASRLKGERTDTQYF.

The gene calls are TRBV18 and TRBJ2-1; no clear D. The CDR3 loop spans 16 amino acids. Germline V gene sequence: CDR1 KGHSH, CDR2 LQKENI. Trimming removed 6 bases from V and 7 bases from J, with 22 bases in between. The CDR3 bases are TGTGCCAGCTCGCCTGTCTCGGGCCTTTTGGGTAATGAGCAGTTCTTC. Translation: CASSPVSGLLGNEQFF. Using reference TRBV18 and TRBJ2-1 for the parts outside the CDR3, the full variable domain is NAGVMQNPRHLVRRRGQEARLRCSPMKGHSHVYWYRQLPEEGLKFMVYLQKENIIDESGMPKERFSAEFPKEGPSILRIQQVVRGDSAAYFCASSPVSGLLGNEQFFGPGTRLTVL.

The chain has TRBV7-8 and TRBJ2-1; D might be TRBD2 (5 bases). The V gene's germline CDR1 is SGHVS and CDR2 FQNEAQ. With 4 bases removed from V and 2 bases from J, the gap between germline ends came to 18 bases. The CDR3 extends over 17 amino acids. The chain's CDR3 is CASSSVIAAAPYNEQFF. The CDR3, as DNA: TGTGCCAGCAGCTCAGTAATTGCAGCGGCTCCCTACAATGAGCAGTTCTTC.

For the CDR3, the DNA is TGTGCCTGGAGTGGCCCGGGACAGGCAAATCAGCCCCAGCATTTT. Translated: CAWSGPGQANQPQHF. The genes are TRBV30 and TRBJ1-5; 8 bases are shared with TRBD1. From germline, CDR1 is GTSNPN and CDR2 SVGIG (reference sequence). There are 15 residues in the CDR3. J gave up 4 bases and V 1 base, and 6 bases lay outside the gene matches.

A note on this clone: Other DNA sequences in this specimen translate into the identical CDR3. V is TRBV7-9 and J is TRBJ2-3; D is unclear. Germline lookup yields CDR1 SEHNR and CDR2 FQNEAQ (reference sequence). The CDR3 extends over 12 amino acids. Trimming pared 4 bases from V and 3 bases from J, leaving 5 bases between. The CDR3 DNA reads TGTGCCAGCAGCTCCGGAACAGATACGCAGTATTTT. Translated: CASSSGTDTQYF.

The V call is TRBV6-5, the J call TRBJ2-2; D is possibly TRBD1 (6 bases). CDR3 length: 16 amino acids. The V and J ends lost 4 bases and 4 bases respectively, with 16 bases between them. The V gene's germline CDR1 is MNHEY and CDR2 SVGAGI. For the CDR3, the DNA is TGTGCCAGCAGTTTTAAAACAGGGTCAGGCACCGGGGAGCTGTTTTTT. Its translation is CASSFKTGSGTGELFF.

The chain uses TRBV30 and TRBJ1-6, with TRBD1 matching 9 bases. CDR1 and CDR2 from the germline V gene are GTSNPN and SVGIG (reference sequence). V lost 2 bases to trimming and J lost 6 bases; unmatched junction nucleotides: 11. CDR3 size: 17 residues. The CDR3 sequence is CAWSSHLGQGANSPLHF. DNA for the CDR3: TGTGCCTGGAGTTCGCATTTGGGACAGGGAGCTAATTCACCCCTCCACTTT.

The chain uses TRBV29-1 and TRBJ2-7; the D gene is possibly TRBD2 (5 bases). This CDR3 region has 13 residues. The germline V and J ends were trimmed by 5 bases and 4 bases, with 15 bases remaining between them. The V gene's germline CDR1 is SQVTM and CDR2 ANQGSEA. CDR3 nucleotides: TGCAGCGTTTCTAGCTTCCCCGGGTACGAGCAGTACTTC. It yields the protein CSVSSFPGYEQYF.

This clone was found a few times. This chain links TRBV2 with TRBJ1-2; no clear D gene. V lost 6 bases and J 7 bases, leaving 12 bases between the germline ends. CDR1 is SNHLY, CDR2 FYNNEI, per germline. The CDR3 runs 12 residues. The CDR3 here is CASRGIRGGYTF. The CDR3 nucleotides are TGTGCCAGCAGGGGCATACGAGGTGGCTACACCTTC. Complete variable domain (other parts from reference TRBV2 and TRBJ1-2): EPEVTQTPSHQVTQMGQEVILRCVPISNHLYFYWYRQILGQKVEFLVSFYNNEISEKSEIFDDQFSVERPDGSNFTLKIRSTKLEDSAMYFCASRGIRGGYTFGSGTRLTVV.

This CDR3 reads CASSPGRGVSYEQYF. The CDR3 DNA reads TGTGCCAGCAGCCCCGGGAGGGGGGTCTCCTACGAGCAGTACTTC. The chain employs TRBV7-2 and TRBJ2-7, with 8 bases lining up with TRBD2. CDR1 is SGHTA and CDR2 is FQGNSA in the germline V gene. The CDR3 sequence is 15 residues long. The junction had 6 bases not matched to a gene; V was cut back by 5 bases and J by 0 bases.

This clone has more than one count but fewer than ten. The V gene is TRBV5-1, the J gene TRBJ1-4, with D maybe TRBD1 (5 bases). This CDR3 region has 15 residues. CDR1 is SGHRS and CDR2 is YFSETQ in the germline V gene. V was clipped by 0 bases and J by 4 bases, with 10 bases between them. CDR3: CASSLEGRFNEKLFF. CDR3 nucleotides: TGCGCCAGCAGCTTGGAGGGACGGTTTAATGAAAAACTGTTTTTT. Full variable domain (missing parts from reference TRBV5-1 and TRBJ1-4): KAGVTQTPRYLIKTRGQQVTLSCSPISGHRSVSWYQQTPGQGLQFLFEYFSETQRNKGNFPGRFSGRQFSNSRSEMNVSTLELGDSALYLCASSLEGRFNEKLFFGSGTQLSVL.

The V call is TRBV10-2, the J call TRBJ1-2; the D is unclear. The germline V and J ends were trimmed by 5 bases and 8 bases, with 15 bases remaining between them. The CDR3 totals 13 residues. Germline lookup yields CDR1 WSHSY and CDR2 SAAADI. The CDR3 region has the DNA TGCGCCAGCAGTCCGAAGGGCAGATGGGGCTACACCTTC. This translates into CASSPKGRWGYTF.